The clone carrying this T cell receptor (beta chain) has a handful of counts. Staff drew roughly 10 milliliters of peripheral blood from each donor. This sample is drawn from a study of blood T cells in healthy people across ages. Whole-study context: About one barcoded beta molecule per two T cells was captured by template switching.

Through a sample-barcoded 5' primer and a J-beta primer mix, a second PCR was run for 7 to 11 cycles. TCRdb called the 5' RACE reads again in MiXCR, with one record for every CDR3 protein. The table records roughly 1.5 million distinct CDR3 sequences, around 40% of them present only once. The specimen sequenced was blood. The source of this sequence is a woman under 30 in good health.

CDR3 loop: CASSTRQGDQPQHF. CDR3 in DNA: TGTGCCAGCAGCACCCGACAGGGGGATCAGCCCCAGCATTTT. The rearrangement joins TRBV7-2 to TRBJ1-5; TRBD1 agrees at 9 bases. Germline V CDR1 and CDR2: SGHTA, FQGNSA. Germline trimming cut 5 bases from V and 5 bases from J; bases unmatched to any gene: 4. The CDR3 contains 14 residues.